This TCR beta chain was sequenced for a study of CXCR3-negative and CXCR3-positive naive CD8 T cells. Whole-study results and caveats: Memory CD8+ cells showed much lower diversity, while both naive subsets displayed comparably high diversity.

Points on this clonotype: Its antigen is unknown.

Every subset of CD8+ T cells was sorted in triplicate at some 310,000 cells each. The CDR3 spans 13 residues. Germline CDR1 and CDR2: SQVTM and ANQGSEA. The TRB libraries of cDNA were built by UMI-labeled 5' RACE. With the 5' RACE reads reprocessed, TCRdb shows one record per CDR3 protein and no DNA. The clone table shows about 57,000 distinct CDR3 sequences, with the ten largest holding around a quarter. The clonotype comes from a human donor in good health. Some clones in this sample may be carry-over from other donors' samples. Sample: memory CD8+ T cells from blood. This chain connects TRBV29-1 to TRBJ2-7; absent DNA, TCRdb's TRBD2 call cannot be checked. The chain's CDR3 is CSVEGEGSYEQYF.